This T cell receptor beta chain derives from a study of OX40 agonist ivuxolimab in advanced cancers. Whole-study context: Dose-escalation patients suffered from hepatocellular carcinoma, melanoma, renal cell or head and neck cancer. People who had prior anti-PD-1, anti-PD-L1 or anti-CTLA-4 therapy could take part, and 40% had some.

Prior autoimmune disease or systemic immunosuppression barred patients. Regarding the study as a whole: Both blood CD4+ and CD8+ T cells showed clonal growth by week 6 at 0.1 to 3.0 mg/kg.

As to this clone: Its antigen is not known.

Repertoires were generated with immunoSEQ multiplex PCR, while TCRdb's copy carries only in-frame clones and drops some. The sample shows about 30,000 clones, over 60% of them seen only once. The CDR3 consists of 13 residues. The V gene lost 5 bases and the J gene lost 2 bases, with 7 bases spanning the gap. The V gene's germline CDR1 is KGHSH and CDR2 LQKENI. This receptor was obtained from an adult with an advanced solid tumor such as melanoma, head and neck, liver or kidney cancer. The chain employs TRBV18 and TRBJ1-5; D not certain. Sample: CD4+ or CD8+ T cells sorted from blood, taken in a trial of the OX40 agonist ivuxolimab. CDR3 in DNA: TGTGCCAGCTCAGCCGGGGGCAATCAGCCCCAGCATTTT. Protein: CASSAGGNQPQHF.